The table lists the clone carrying this TCR beta chain with a few counts. Its specificity is unknown. This sample was included in a study of T cell repertoires in cytomegalovirus infection. TCRdb re-called the reads through MiXCR, storing one row per CDR3 protein. There are 900,000 to 950,000 distinct CDR3 sequences in the sample; roughly 31% occur only once, and around an eighth lies in the top ten. Study-wide points: HLA-C-restricted TCR beta clonotypes specific for CMV led the ex vivo response.

The sequenced sample was cultured CD8+ T cells from PBMCs, obtained from culture after CMV antigen stimulation. The sequence was obtained from a human donor in good health (CMV status not recorded). Some clones in this sample may be carry-over from other donors' samples.

The CDR3 spells CASSSLPQGPYGYTF. The CDR3, as DNA: TGTGCCAGCAGTTCCCTTCCCCAAGGGCCCTATGGCTACACCTTC. The chain links TRBV27 to TRBJ1-2; D not resolved. V lost 4 bases and J lost 4, with 16 bases in between. This CDR3 has 15 amino acids. Germline V CDR1 and CDR2: MNHEY, SMNVEV (reference sequence).